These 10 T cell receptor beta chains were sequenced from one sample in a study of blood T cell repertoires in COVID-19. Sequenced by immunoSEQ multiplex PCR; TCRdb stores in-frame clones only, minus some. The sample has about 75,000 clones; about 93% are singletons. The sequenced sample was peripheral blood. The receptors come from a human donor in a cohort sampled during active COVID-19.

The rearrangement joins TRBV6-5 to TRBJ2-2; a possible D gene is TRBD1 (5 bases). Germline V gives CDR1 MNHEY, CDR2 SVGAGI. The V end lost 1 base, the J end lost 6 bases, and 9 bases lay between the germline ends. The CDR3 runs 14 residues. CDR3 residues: CASSYWRQSGELFF. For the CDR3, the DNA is TGTGCCAGCAGTTACTGGAGACAGTCCGGGGAGCTGTTTTTT.

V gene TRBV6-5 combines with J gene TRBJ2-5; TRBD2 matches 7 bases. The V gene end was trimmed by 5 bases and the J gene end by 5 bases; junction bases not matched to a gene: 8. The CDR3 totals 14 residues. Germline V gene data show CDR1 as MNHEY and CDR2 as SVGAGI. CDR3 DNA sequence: TGTGCCAGCAGTCCCCGAGCGGGGTGGGAGACCCAGTACTTC. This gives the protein CASSPRAGWETQYF.

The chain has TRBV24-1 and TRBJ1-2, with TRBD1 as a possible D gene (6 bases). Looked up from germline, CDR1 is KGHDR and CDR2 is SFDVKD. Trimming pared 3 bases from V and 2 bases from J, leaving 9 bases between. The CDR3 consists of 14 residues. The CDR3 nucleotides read TGTGCCACCAGTGATCCCGGGACAAACTATGGCTACACCTTC. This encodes CATSDPGTNYGYTF.

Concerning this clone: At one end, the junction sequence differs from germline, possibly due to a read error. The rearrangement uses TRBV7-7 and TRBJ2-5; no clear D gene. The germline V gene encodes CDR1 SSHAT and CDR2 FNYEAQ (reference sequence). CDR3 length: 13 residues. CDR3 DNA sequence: TGTGCTAGCAGCTTCGACAACCAAGAGACCCAGTACTTC. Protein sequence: CASSFDNQETQYF.

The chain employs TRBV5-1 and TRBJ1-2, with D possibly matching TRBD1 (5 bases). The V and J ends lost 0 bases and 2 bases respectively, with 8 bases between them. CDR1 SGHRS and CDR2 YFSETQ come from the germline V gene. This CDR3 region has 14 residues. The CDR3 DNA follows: TGCGCCAGCAGCTTGGAGGGGTTCAACTATGGCTACACCTTC. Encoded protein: CASSLEGFNYGYTF.

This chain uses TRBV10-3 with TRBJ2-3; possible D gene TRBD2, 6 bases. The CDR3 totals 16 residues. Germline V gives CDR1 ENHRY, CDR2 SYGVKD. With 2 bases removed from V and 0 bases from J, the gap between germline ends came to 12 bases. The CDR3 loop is CAISENSGTSTDTQYF. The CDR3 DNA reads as TGTGCCATCAGTGAGAATAGCGGAACTAGCACAGATACGCAGTATTTT.

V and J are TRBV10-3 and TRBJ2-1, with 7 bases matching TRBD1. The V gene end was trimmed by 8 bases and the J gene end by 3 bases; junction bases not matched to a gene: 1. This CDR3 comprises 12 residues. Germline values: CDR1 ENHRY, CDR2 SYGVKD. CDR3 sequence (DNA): TGTGCCATCGGGGACAGCTACAATGAGCAGTTCTTC. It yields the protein CAIGDSYNEQFF.

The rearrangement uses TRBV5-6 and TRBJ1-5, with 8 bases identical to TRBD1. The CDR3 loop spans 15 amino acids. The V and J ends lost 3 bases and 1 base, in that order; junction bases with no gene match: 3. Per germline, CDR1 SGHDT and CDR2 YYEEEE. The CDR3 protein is CASSSGQVSNQPQHF. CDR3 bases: TGTGCCAGCAGCTCGGGACAGGTGAGCAATCAGCCCCAGCATTTT. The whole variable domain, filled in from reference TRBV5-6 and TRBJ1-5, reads DAGVTQSPTHLIKTRGQQVTLRCSPKSGHDTVSWYQQALGQGPQFIFQYYEEEERQRGNFPDRFSGHQFPNYSSELNVNALLLGDSALYLCASSSGQVSNQPQHFGDGTRLSIL.

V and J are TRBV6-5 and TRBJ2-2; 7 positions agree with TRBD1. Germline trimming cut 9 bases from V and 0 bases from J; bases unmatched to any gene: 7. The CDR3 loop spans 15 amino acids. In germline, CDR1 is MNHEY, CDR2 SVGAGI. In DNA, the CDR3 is TGTGCCAGTCCATCGGACAGGCCGAACACCGGGGAGCTGTTTTTT. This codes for CASPSDRPNTGELFF.

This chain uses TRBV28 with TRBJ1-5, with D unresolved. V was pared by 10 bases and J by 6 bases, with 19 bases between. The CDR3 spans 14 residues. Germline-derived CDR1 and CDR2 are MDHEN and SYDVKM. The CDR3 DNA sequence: TGTGCCACCAGGTCCACGGGGTTTGCTCAGCCCCAGCATTTT. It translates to CATRSTGFAQPQHF.